This paragraph covers one TCR beta chain sequence. These data belong to a study of cytomegalovirus exposure and HLA in healthy donors. Looked up from germline, CDR1 is SGDLS and CDR2 is YYNGEE. CDR3 length equals 17 residues. V lost 0 bases and J 0 bases, leaving 15 bases between the germline ends. TCRdb keeps only in-frame clones here, not all; method: immunoSEQ multiplex PCR. The data hold about 150,000 clones, with roughly 86% observed a single time. The sequence derives from a human donor in good health. The chain links TRBV9 to TRBJ2-5; weak D call: TRBD1 (6 bases). What was sequenced was PBMCs. CDR3 region: CASSVARTVPYQETQYF. In DNA, the CDR3 is TGTGCCAGCAGCGTAGCTAGGACAGTTCCGTACCAAGAGACCCAGTACTTC. Supplemented by reference TRBV9 and TRBJ2-5, the full variable domain reads DSGVTQTPKHLITATGQRVTLRCSPRSGDLSVYWYQQSLDQGLQFLIQYYNGEERAKGNILERFSAQQFPDLHSELNLSSLELGDSALYFCASSVARTVPYQETQYFGPGTRLLVL.